Listed below are T cell receptor beta chains from one sample, sequenced in a study of blood T cell repertoires in COVID-19. Generated by immunoSEQ multiplex PCR, the TCRdb table keeps only in-frame clones and is missing some. In the table there are about 250,000 clones, just over 85% of which are singletons. Sequencing input: peripheral blood. The receptors originated from a man older than 75 with acute or convalescent COVID-19. The CDR3 runs from the conserved cysteine through the conserved F or W. D genes are given only for firm matches. Size is omitted from some rows. Given values are once, few, many or a class for expanded clones.

d_gene	v_gene	j_gene	abundance	CDR3nt	CDR3aa
-	TRBV3-1/TRBV3-2	TRBJ1-1	-	TGTGCCAGCAGCCAAGTTCAGAACACTGAAGCTTTCTTT	CASSQVQNTEAFF
TRBD1	TRBV7-9	TRBJ2-7	-	TGTGCCAGCAGCTCACGGGACAGGTACTCCTACGAGCAGTACTTC	CASSSRDRYSYEQYF
-	TRBV6-1	TRBJ2-7	-	TGTGCCAGCAGTGATGTTACTAGACTCTCCTACGAGCAGTACTTC	CASSDVTRLSYEQYF
TRBD1	TRBV28	TRBJ1-1	-	TGTGCCAGTAGACCCCGGACAGGGCGGAGCACTGAAGCTTTCTTT	CASRPRTGRSTEAFF
TRBD1	TRBV4-3	TRBJ2-7	-	TGCGCCAGCAGCCAGGGGACAGGGAACTACGAGCAGTACTTC	CASSQGTGNYEQYF
-	TRBV7-2	TRBJ2-6	once	TGTGCCAGCACCAGGGATAGACCCACGGCTGGGGCCAACGTCCTGACTTTC	CASTRDRPTAGANVLTF
-	TRBV6-5	TRBJ2-2	-	TGTGCCAGCAGTTACAAACCGGACACCGGGGAGCTGTTTTTT	CASSYKPDTGELFF
TRBD2	TRBV18	TRBJ2-7	-	TGTGCCAGCTCACCCAGGGGGACTAGCGGGACCTACGAGCAGTACTTC	CASSPRGTSGTYEQYF
TRBD1	TRBV29-1	TRBJ2-5	-	TGCAGCGTTGATGGACAGGCCCAGACCCAGTACTTC	CSVDGQAQTQYF
TRBD2	TRBV6-5	TRBJ2-2	once	TGTGCCAGCAGCGTTAGCGGGGGGGACACCGGGGAGCTGTTTTTT	CASSVSGGDTGELFF
-	TRBV4-3	TRBJ1-2	-	TGCGCCAGCAGCCAATCTACCACGTATGGCTACACCTTC	CASSQSTTYGYTF
TRBD1	TRBV7-9	TRBJ2-5	-	TGTGCCAGCAGCTTCAAAACAGGGGCCATCTCCCAAGAGACCCAGTACTTC	CASSFKTGAISQETQYF
TRBD2	TRBV9	TRBJ2-1	-	TGTGCCAGCAGCGTAGTCTCCAGCGGGACGCTCAATGAGCAGTTCTTC	CASSVVSSGTLNEQFF
-	TRBV15	TRBJ1-4	-	TGTGCCACCAGCAGGACAGTTAATGAAAAACTGTTTTTT	CATSRTVNEKLFF
-	TRBV11-2	TRBJ2-7	-	TGTGCCAGCAGCTTAGATCGCGCGAACGAGCAGTACTTC	CASSLDRANEQYF
TRBD1	TRBV27	TRBJ1-1	-	TGTGCCAGCACCTCTATGATGGGGACAGGGGCTTTTGAAGCTTTCTTT	CASTSMMGTGAFEAFF
TRBD2	TRBV27	TRBJ2-5	-	TGTGCCAGCAGACCTAACGAACTAGCGGGAGAAGAGACCCAGTACTTC	CASRPNELAGEETQYF
TRBD1	TRBV28	TRBJ1-2	-	TGTGCCATCTCCCTAGGGGGCCCGAACTATGGCTACACCTTC	CAISLGGPNYGYTF
-	TRBV7-2	TRBJ2-2	-	TGTGCCAGCAGCCAAACCCTAGCGTCTAACACCGGGGAGCTGTTTTTT	CASSQTLASNTGELFF
TRBD2	TRBV5-6	TRBJ2-3	few	TGTGCCAGCAGGTGGTCCCCCCGGCTAGCGGTAGGAGATACGCAGTATTTT	CASRWSPRLAVGDTQYF
-	TRBV28	TRBJ1-5	-	TGTGCCAGCAGTTTCGGAGGGACGCATCAGCCCCAGCATTTT	CASSFGGTHQPQHF
TRBD1	TRBV4-3	TRBJ2-1	-	TGCGCCAGCAGCCAAGGGGGGAGGGCTCGGACAGGGGGGACCGGCAATGAGCAGTTCTTC	CASSQGGRARTGGTGNEQFF
TRBD2	TRBV4-2	TRBJ2-7	-	TGTGCCAGCAGCCCTTCCCCGGGACTAGACTCCTACGAGCAGTACTTC	CASSPSPGLDSYEQYF
TRBD1	TRBV4-1	TRBJ1-5	once	TGCGCCAGCAGCCAGCGACAGGGGCCGGGCAATCAGCCCCAGCATTTT	CASSQRQGPGNQPQHF
TRBD1	TRBV11-2	TRBJ2-7	-	TGTGCCAGCAGCTTAGATCGGGACAGTTCCTACGAGCAGTACTTC	CASSLDRDSSYEQYF
-	TRBV7-9	TRBJ1-1	-	TGTGCCAGCAGGGAGCCGCGGAGGAACACTGAAGCTTTCTTT	CASREPRRNTEAFF
TRBD2	TRBV11-2	TRBJ2-1	-	TGTGCCAGCACCCAGCCCCTACTAGCGGGAGAGGGGAATGAGCAGTTCTTC	CASTQPLLAGEGNEQFF
-	TRBV25-1	TRBJ1-3	-	TGTGCCAGCAGTGTAGGGGTTATCTCTGGAAACACCATATATTTT	CASSVGVISGNTIYF
-	TRBV5-4	TRBJ2-2	once	TGTGCCAGCAGCGGGGGCGCGAGCACCGGGGAGCTGTTTTTT	CASSGGASTGELFF
TRBD2	TRBV13	TRBJ2-1	-	TGTGCCAGCAGTCCCCTCCCCCCGGGACTAGCGGGGGGGGAAAACAATGAGCAGTTCTTC	CASSPLPPGLAGGENNEQFF
-	TRBV15	TRBJ1-2	once	TGTGCCACCAGCAGAGACCTTCATGGGGGCGAATATGGCGGCTACACCTTC	CATSRDLHGGEYGGYTF
-	TRBV5-1	TRBJ1-2	-	TGCGCCAGCAGCCTACGACAGGCGTCCTATGGCTACACCTTC	CASSLRQASYGYTF
TRBD1	TRBV7-2	TRBJ1-5	-	TGTGCCAGCCGCCCAACAGGGGGCGGCGGCAATCAGCCCCAGCATTTT	CASRPTGGGGNQPQHF
-	TRBV10-1	TRBJ2-1	once	TGCGCCAGCACCAGGGGGGTAAATTCCTACAATGAGCAGTTCTTC	CASTRGVNSYNEQFF
-	TRBV5-6	TRBJ1-2	many	TGTGCCAGCAGCTCTCCCGGACAGTCCTATGGCTACACCTTC	CASSSPGQSYGYTF
-	TRBV6-5	TRBJ1-2	few	TGTGCCAGCAGTTATAGGGGCGATCCTAGCTATGGCTACACCTTC	CASSYRGDPSYGYTF
-	TRBV7-2	TRBJ1-6	-	TGTGCCAGCAGGCCACAGGGTCGGAATTCACCCCTCCACTTT	CASRPQGRNSPLHF
TRBD1	TRBV18	TRBJ1-2	-	TGTGCCAGCTCACCCCGGGACAGGAATAACTATGGCTACACCTTC	CASSPRDRNNYGYTF
-	TRBV7-2	TRBJ1-4	-	TGTGCCAGCAGCTTAAGACAGTCCAATGAAAAACTGTTTTTT	CASSLRQSNEKLFF
TRBD1	TRBV5-1	TRBJ1-1	-	TGCGCCAGCAGCCGGGACAGGGAGAAAGCTTTCTTT	CASSRDREKAFF
TRBD2	TRBV18	TRBJ2-1	once	TGTGCCAGCTCACTTAAAGCGGGGGGCGGCTACAATGAGCAGTTCTTC	CASSLKAGGGYNEQFF
TRBD2	TRBV7-8	TRBJ2-3	-	TGTGCCAGCAGCTTATCAGTCGGGAGGGGCGATACGCAGTATTTT	CASSLSVGRGDTQYF
-	TRBV19	TRBJ1-6	-	TGTGCCAGTAGTAGCTATTTGGACAGCGGGGGCAGTTCACCCCTCCACTTT	CASSSYLDSGGSSPLHF
TRBD1	TRBV5-4	TRBJ2-5	-	TGTGCCAGCAGCCTACAGGGGGCAGGAGCGTCGGGACAAGAGACCCAGTACTTC	CASSLQGAGASGQETQYF
-	TRBV6-5	TRBJ1-6	-	TGTGCCAGCAGTTACGGCAGCTATAATTCACCCCTCCACTTT	CASSYGSYNSPLHF
-	TRBV29-1	TRBJ2-6	-	TGCAGCGTACAGGACTCTGGGGCCAACGTCCTGACTTTC	CSVQDSGANVLTF
TRBD1	TRBV19	TRBJ1-5	-	TGTGCCAGTAGTCACAGGGGAGAGATGAATCAGCCCCAGCATTTT	CASSHRGEMNQPQHF
TRBD1	TRBV7-9	TRBJ2-2	-	TGTGCCAGCAGCACAGGGGGCGCCGATCGGGCCGGGGAGCTGTTTTTT	CASSTGGADRAGELFF
TRBD2	TRBV27	TRBJ2-1	-	TGTGCCAGCAGTACCGGGAGGGCCCACAATGAGCAGTTCTTC	CASSTGRAHNEQFF
TRBD2	TRBV9	TRBJ2-1	-	TGTGCCAGCAGCGTAGGCCCAACTAGCGGGAGCGTCAATGAGCAGTTCTTC	CASSVGPTSGSVNEQFF
TRBD1	TRBV24-1	TRBJ2-1	-	TGTGCCACCAGCTCGACAGGGGGAAACAATGAGCAGTTCTTC	CATSSTGGNNEQFF
-	TRBV3-1/TRBV3-2	TRBJ1-1	-	TGTGCCAGCAGCCAAGGTAATCGAGGGAACACTGAAGCTTTCTTT	CASSQGNRGNTEAFF
TRBD2	TRBV10-3	TRBJ2-3	few	TGTGCCATCAGCGAGACTAGCGGGAGCGATACGCAGTATTTT	CAISETSGSDTQYF
TRBD1	TRBV19	TRBJ1-5	-	TGTGCCAGTAGTATCCAGGGGGGCCGCAATCAGCCCCAGCATTTT	CASSIQGGRNQPQHF
-	TRBV5-1	TRBJ2-3	-	TGCGCCAGCAGCAGTAGGGCGGGCCGCACAGATACGCAGTATTTT	CASSSRAGRTDTQYF